This T cell receptor beta chain is from a study of T-cell memory formation after mild COVID-19. A note on this clonotype: Its specificity is unknown.

TCRdb called the 5' RACE reads again in MiXCR, with one record for every CDR3 protein. The table shows some 250,000 distinct CDR3 sequences, with around 17% occurring only once. General study points: Contracting clones from day 15 to 85 had balanced CD4/CD8; later expanders favoured CD4+. Contracting CD4+ clones sat mainly in CM and EM; CD8+ in EMRA.

The material sequenced was PBMCs or a T cell subset sorted from them (not recorded which). This receptor was taken from a man between 18 and 29 years old who had mild COVID-19 (a few samples of this study predate the infection). Cell type and time point are not known.

DNA of the CDR3: TGCAGTGCCGCCCTAGGACCCAATCAGCCCCAGCATTTT. This translates into CSAALGPNQPQHF. The chain combines TRBV20-1 with TRBJ1-5; unclear D gene. The V gene lost 6 bases and the J gene lost 3 bases, with 12 bases spanning the gap. There are 13 residues in the CDR3. Germline values: CDR1 DFQATT, CDR2 SNEGSKA (reference sequence).